The 29 T cell receptor beta chains reported below all come from one sample, sequenced in a study of blood T cell repertoires in COVID-19. Sequencing used immunoSEQ multiplex PCR; TCRdb keeps in-frame clones, though not all of them. The data show approximately 76,000 clones, with roughly 86% seen just once and around 1.9% held by the top ten. Sequenced material: peripheral blood. These receptors originate from an older woman with acute or convalescent COVID-19.

The V call is TRBV7-2, the J call TRBJ1-2, with D unresolved. CDR1 and CDR2 (germline): SGHTA, FQGNSA. The CDR3 sequence is 12 residues long. The germline V and J ends were trimmed by 3 bases and 1 base, with 3 bases remaining between them. CDR3 protein: CASSFSNYGYTF. The CDR3 DNA reads as TGTGCCAGCAGCTTTAGTAACTATGGCTACACCTTC.

The chain has TRBV30 and TRBJ1-1; D might be TRBD1 (5 bases). The CDR3 length is 16 residues. Germline CDR1 is GTSNPN and CDR2 is SVGIG (reference sequence). The germline V and J ends were trimmed by 0 bases and 7 bases, with 21 bases remaining between them. CDR3 bases: TGTGCCTGGAGTGTAGGGGATAGACAGTGGCCCGTTGAAGCTTTCTTT. This translates into CAWSVGDRQWPVEAFF.

This clone is a singleton in its sample. The V and J genes are TRBV9 and TRBJ2-7, with a tentative D call TRBD1 (5 bases). Trimming pared 4 bases from V and 2 bases from J, leaving 10 bases between. Germline V gives CDR1 SGDLS, CDR2 YYNGEE. The CDR3 loop spans 13 amino acids. CDR3 loop: CASSRGLTYEQYF. The CDR3, as DNA: TGTGCCAGCAGCAGGGGTTTAACCTACGAGCAGTACTTC.

In DNA form, the CDR3 reads TGTGCCTGGAGTTATACCGGGGAGCTGTTTTTT. This sequence encodes CAWSYTGELFF. The chain has TRBV30 and TRBJ2-2, with D hard to call. CDR1 and CDR2 from the germline V gene are GTSNPN and SVGIG (reference sequence). This CDR3 is built from 11 residues. V was trimmed by 2 bases and J by 5 bases, leaving 3 bases between them. The full variable domain, its missing parts supplied by reference TRBV30 and TRBJ2-2, is SQTIHQWPATLVQPVGSPLSLECTVEGTSNPNLYWYRQAAGRGLQLLFYSVGIGQISSEVPQNLSASRPQDRQFILSSKKLLLSDSGFYLCAWSYTGELFFGEGSRLTVL.

The V call is TRBV28, the J call TRBJ1-2; D is undetermined. Trimming stripped 6 bases from V and 8 bases from J, with 22 bases between. The CDR3 extends over 15 amino acids. Germline assignment: CDR1 MDHEN and CDR2 SYDVKM. CDR3 DNA: TGTGCCAGCAGCCTCACTGAGGAGGGTTTAGTGGGCTACACCTTC. Translating gives CASSLTEEGLVGYTF.

The chain links TRBV27 to TRBJ2-7, with TRBD1 matching 7 bases. The ends lost 8 bases at V and 7 bases at J; junction bases unmatched: 8. The CDR3 runs 12 residues. Germline V gives CDR1 MNHEY, CDR2 SMNVEV (reference sequence). In DNA, the CDR3 is TGTGCCAGCGGGGACAGAAGATGGGAGCAGTACTTC. Translated, it gives CASGDRRWEQYF.

The J gene is TRBJ2-3, the V gene TRBV7-9, with D perhaps TRBD2 (5 bases). The CDR3 loop spans 15 amino acids. The germline V gene has CDR1 SEHNR and CDR2 FQNEAQ (reference sequence). The V gene lost 5 bases and the J gene lost 2 bases, with 14 bases spanning the gap. Here the CDR3 reads CASSLLDMYTDTQYF. In DNA, the CDR3 is TGTGCCAGCAGCCTACTAGATATGTACACAGATACGCAGTATTTT. Full variable domain (missing parts from reference TRBV7-9 and TRBJ2-3): DTGVSQNPRHKITKRGQNVTFRCDPISEHNRLYWYRQTLGQGPEFLTYFQNEAQLEKSRLLSDRFSAERPKGSFSTLEIQRTEQGDSAMYLCASSLLDMYTDTQYFGPGTRLTVL.

This clone appeared a single time. The gene calls are TRBV10-3 and TRBJ1-1; 8 nucleotides agree with TRBD1. Germline lookup yields CDR1 ENHRY and CDR2 SYGVKD. Germline trimming cut 0 bases from V and 4 bases from J; bases unmatched to any gene: 4. CDR3 length: 15 amino acids. Here the CDR3 reads CAISESDRGSTEAFF. The CDR3, as DNA: TGTGCCATCAGTGAGTCAGACAGGGGATCCACTGAAGCTTTCTTT.

The chain employs TRBV5-1 and TRBJ2-1; 11 bases agree with TRBD2. The CDR3 runs to 15 residues. V shed 7 bases and J 0 bases; nucleotides not matched to a gene: 3. Germline assignment: CDR1 SGHRS and CDR2 YFSETQ. Here the CDR3 DNA reads TGCGCCAGCCGAACTAGCGGGAGCTCCTACAATGAGCAGTTCTTC. Protein sequence: CASRTSGSSYNEQFF.

This clone was detected only a few times. The V and J genes are TRBV6-2 or TRBV6-3 and TRBJ1-1; D not resolved. The CDR3 is made up of 14 amino acids. V lost 0 bases and J lost 5, with 10 bases in between. Germline values: CDR1 MNHEY, CDR2 SVGEGT. As DNA, the CDR3 is TGTGCCAGCAGTTACTCGCGGCGGTTTACTGAAGCTTTCTTT. The encoded protein is CASSYSRRFTEAFF.

This CDR3 is CASSYRPRVHEQYF. The CDR3 DNA follows: TGTGCCAGCAGTTACCGGCCGAGGGTCCACGAGCAGTACTTC. The chain couples TRBV3-1 (or the pseudogene TRBV3-2) to TRBJ2-7; D is perhaps TRBD2 (5 bases). CDR3 length equals 14 residues. Trimming took off 6 bases at V and 5 bases at J, with 17 bases between the two ends. Germline values: CDR1 LGHDT, CDR2 YNNKEL (reference sequence).

The chain links TRBV27 to TRBJ2-5; the match to TRBD2 covers 11 bases. The CDR3 has 14 residues. Losses at the gene ends were 6 bases for V and 5 bases for J; bases not matched to a gene: 5. The germline V gene has CDR1 MNHEY and CDR2 SMNVEV (reference sequence). The CDR3 loop is CASRRLAGWETQYF. The CDR3 DNA is TGTGCCAGCAGACGACTAGCGGGGTGGGAGACCCAGTACTTC.

The rearrangement uses TRBV28 and TRBJ2-5, with TRBD1 identical over 9 bases. The CDR3 totals 13 residues. The V gene's germline CDR1 is MDHEN and CDR2 SYDVKM. V lost 11 bases and J lost 3; bases outside the gene matches: 7. As DNA, the CDR3 is TGTGCCGGCGGGACAGGGTGGGAAGAGACCCAGTACTTC. It is translated as CAGGTGWEETQYF.

This chain joins TRBV27 and TRBJ2-1; 11 positions match TRBD1. V lost 4 bases and J lost 6; bases outside the gene matches: 5. There are 15 residues in the CDR3. In germline, CDR1 is MNHEY, CDR2 SMNVEV (reference sequence). DNA of the CDR3: TGTGCCAGCAGTTCAGGGGGGACAGGGGGCAATGAGCAGTTCTTC. This gives the protein CASSSGGTGGNEQFF.

The sample holds one count of this clone. The genes are TRBV30 and TRBJ2-2, with D possibly being TRBD1 (6 bases). The V gene's germline CDR1 is GTSNPN and CDR2 SVGIG (reference sequence). V lost 0 bases and J 6 bases, leaving 17 bases between the germline ends. CDR3 length: 16 residues. The CDR3 coding sequence is TGTGCCTGGAGTGTACCAAACCCAGGGGTTTCCGGGGAGCTGTTTTTT. Protein sequence: CAWSVPNPGVSGELFF.

The CDR3 spells CASSQDRGNYGYTF. The CDR3 DNA sequence: TGTGCCAGCAGCCAAGATCGGGGGAACTATGGCTACACCTTC. V usage is TRBV3-1 (or the pseudogene TRBV3-2) and J usage is TRBJ1-2; possible D gene TRBD1, 5 bases. CDR3 length: 14 amino acids. The ends were cut back, 0 bases at V and 2 bases at J, with 7 bases in the middle. CDR1 is LGHDT and CDR2 is YNNKEL in the germline V gene (reference sequence).

The chain has TRBV5-4 and TRBJ2-1, with TRBD1 matching over 7 bases. The CDR3 runs 14 residues. With 3 bases clipped from V and 4 bases from J, the junction kept 4 bases outside the gene matches. The germline V gene has CDR1 SGHNT and CDR2 YYREEE (reference sequence). In nucleotides, the CDR3 is TGTGCCAGCAGCTCCGGGACAGTATACAATGAGCAGTTCTTC. This translates into CASSSGTVYNEQFF.

The V gene is TRBV19, the J gene TRBJ2-3; 9 nucleotides line up with TRBD2. With V trimmed by 5 bases and J by 5 bases, 11 bases remained unmatched. CDR3 size: 16 residues. CDR1 is LNHDA, CDR2 SQIVND, per germline (reference sequence). The CDR3 loop reads CASSFRLAASEDTQYF. The CDR3 DNA sequence: TGTGCCAGTAGTTTCAGACTAGCGGCATCGGAAGATACGCAGTATTTT.

This clone was observed a few times. The chain carries TRBV27 and TRBJ2-1, with TRBD1 as a possible D gene (6 bases). V lost 8 bases, J lost 0 bases, and 32 bases lay in between. The germline V gene has CDR1 MNHEY and CDR2 SMNVEV (reference sequence). This CDR3 comprises 21 residues. CDR3 amino acids: CASPTRYGGDTTPVSYNEQFF. CDR3 bases: TGTGCCAGCCCAACCAGGTATGGGGGCGATACCACGCCCGTCTCCTACAATGAGCAGTTCTTC.

The rearrangement joins TRBV2 to TRBJ1-4; D might be TRBD1 (5 bases). V lost 4 bases and J 4 bases, leaving 7 bases between the germline ends. CDR1 is SNHLY and CDR2 is FYNNEI in the germline V gene. The CDR3 runs 13 residues. The CDR3 bases are TGTGCCAGCAGTGTGACAGTTAATGAAAAACTGTTTTTT. This codes for CASSVTVNEKLFF. The whole variable domain, remainder taken from reference TRBV2 and TRBJ1-4, is EPEVTQTPSHQVTQMGQEVILRCVPISNHLYFYWYRQILGQKVEFLVSFYNNEISEKSEIFDDQFSVERPDGSNFTLKIRSTKLEDSAMYFCASSVTVNEKLFFGSGTQLSVL.

The chain couples TRBV9 to TRBJ2-5, with unresolved D. CDR3 length: 14 residues. The germline V and J ends were trimmed by 0 bases and 5 bases, with 11 bases remaining between them. Germline V CDR1 and CDR2: SGDLS, YYNGEE. The CDR3, as DNA: TGTGCCAGCAGCGTAGGTTTTCGGTCGGAGACCCAGTACTTC. Amino acid sequence: CASSVGFRSETQYF.

J is TRBJ2-5 and V is TRBV7-2; TRBD2 is a possible D gene (5 bases). V gave up 5 bases and J gave up 1 base, with 20 bases separating them. CDR3 size: 17 residues. CDR1 and CDR2 from the germline V gene are SGHTA and FQGNSA. CDR3 sequence: CASSLPGSSQFQETQYF. The CDR3 bases are TGTGCCAGCAGCCTACCGGGGTCTTCCCAATTCCAAGAGACCCAGTACTTC.

This clone was seen a single time. This chain joins TRBV28 and TRBJ2-2; 8 nucleotides match TRBD1. Germline V CDR1 and CDR2: MDHEN, SYDVKM. CDR3 length equals 15 residues. With V trimmed by 3 bases and J by 3 bases, 3 bases remained unmatched. In DNA form, the CDR3 reads TGTGCCAGCAGTTTGGGACAGGTGCACACCGGGGAGCTGTTTTTT. As protein: CASSLGQVHTGELFF.

The V and J genes are TRBV2 and TRBJ1-1, with D hard to call. The CDR3 consists of 14 residues. The V end was cut by 11 bases, the J end by 1 base, with 17 bases between. Germline-derived CDR1 and CDR2 are SNHLY and FYNNEI. In DNA form, the CDR3 reads TGTGCCGCTCACCCGCCAGGTCCGAACACTGAAGCTTTCTTT. This translates into CAAHPPGPNTEAFF.

The gene calls are TRBV29-1 and TRBJ1-5; D ambiguous. This CDR3 region has 19 residues. CDR1 is SQVTM and CDR2 is ANQGSEA in the germline V gene. Trimming shortened V by 8 bases and J by 1 base, and 30 bases separated the two germline ends. The CDR3 here is CSPNNPLRSHRGSNQPQHF. The CDR3, as DNA: TGCAGCCCTAACAATCCCCTCCGGAGTCATCGGGGAAGCAATCAGCCCCAGCATTTT. The variable domain in full, with the rest retrieved from reference TRBV29-1 and TRBJ1-5, is SAVISQKPSRDICQRGTSLTIQCQVDSQVTMMFWYRQQPGQSLTLIATANQGSEATYESGFVIDKFPISRPNLTFSTLTVSNMSPEDSSIYLCSPNNPLRSHRGSNQPQHFGDGTRLSIL.

The rearrangement joins TRBV10-3 to TRBJ1-1; the match to TRBD1 covers 8 bases. CDR1 and CDR2 from the germline V gene are ENHRY and SYGVKD. CDR3 length: 13 amino acids. Trimming at V came to 7 bases and at J to 4 bases, leaving 5 bases not matched to a gene. For the CDR3, the DNA is TGTGCCATCACTCCGGACAGGGCCACTGAAGCTTTCTTT. Its protein is CAITPDRATEAFF.

This chain connects TRBV10-2 to TRBJ2-2, with 8 bases lining up with TRBD2. V gave up 2 bases and J gave up 6 bases; unmatched junction bases: 2. This CDR3 is 14 amino acids long. Germline lookup yields CDR1 WSHSY and CDR2 SAAADI. The CDR3 sequence is CASSEPGGAGELFF. CDR3 nucleotide sequence: TGCGCCAGCAGTGAGCCCGGGGGGGCCGGGGAGCTGTTTTTT.

This sequence joins TRBV11-3 and TRBJ2-1; TRBD2 agrees at 9 bases. The V gene's germline CDR1 is SGHNT and CDR2 YENEEA. The ends lost 5 bases at V and 8 bases at J; junction bases unmatched: 19. The CDR3 totals 18 residues. CDR3 amino acids: CASSKPTYLAGNGDEQFF. The CDR3 DNA reads TGTGCCAGCAGCAAACCCACCTATCTAGCGGGAAACGGCGATGAGCAGTTCTTC.

The gene calls are TRBV7-2 and TRBJ2-3; maybe TRBD2 (6 bases). In germline, CDR1 is SGHTA, CDR2 FQGNSA. The V and J ends lost 1 base and 5 bases respectively, with 10 bases between them. The CDR3 runs 14 residues. The chain's CDR3 is CASSLGGGVDTQYF. The CDR3 DNA sequence: TGTGCCAGCAGCTTAGGGGGCGGGGTAGATACGCAGTATTTT.